These 3 T cell receptor beta chains were all obtained from the same sample, sequenced in a study of T-cell reconstitution after alpha-beta-depleted transplantation in children. Unique molecular identifiers were incorporated when the TCRbeta library was constructed. From the PCR reads, TCRdb called clonotypes with MiXCR, one entry per CDR3 protein. The sample consists of 490,000 or so distinct CDR3 sequences, roughly an eighth of them appearing once. The material sequenced was PBMCs from the stem cell graft donor, taken from the stem cell graft. All receptors come from a human donor who donated a stem cell graft to a child with combined immunodeficiency.

Many counts were recorded for this clonotype. The CDR3 loop is CSVERTNYNEQFF. CDR3 in DNA: TGCAGCGTTGAAAGGACAAACTACAATGAGCAGTTCTTC. This chain links TRBV29-1 with TRBJ2-1, with D perhaps matching TRBD1 (5 bases). The CDR3 totals 13 residues. Germline V CDR1 and CDR2: SQVTM, ANQGSEA. The V end was cut by 2 bases, the J end by 3 bases, with 8 bases between.

The CDR3 region has the DNA TGTGCCAGCAGTTTCCTAGCGGGATACAATGAGCAGTTCTTC. This encodes CASSFLAGYNEQFF. J is TRBJ2-1 and V is TRBV12-3 or TRBV12-4; 9 nucleotides agree with TRBD2. This CDR3 has 14 amino acids. V dropped 3 bases and J dropped 4; count of bases not matched to a gene: 1.

The chain uses TRBV6-1 and TRBJ2-7, with D possibly matching TRBD1 (6 bases). Germline loops: CDR1 MNHNS, CDR2 SASEGT. The length of the CDR3 is 14 residues. Trimming took off 7 bases at V and 2 bases at J, with 15 bases between the two ends. The chain's CDR3 is CASTPQGATYEQYF. In nucleotides, the CDR3 is TGTGCCAGCACCCCACAGGGAGCAACCTACGAGCAGTACTTC.